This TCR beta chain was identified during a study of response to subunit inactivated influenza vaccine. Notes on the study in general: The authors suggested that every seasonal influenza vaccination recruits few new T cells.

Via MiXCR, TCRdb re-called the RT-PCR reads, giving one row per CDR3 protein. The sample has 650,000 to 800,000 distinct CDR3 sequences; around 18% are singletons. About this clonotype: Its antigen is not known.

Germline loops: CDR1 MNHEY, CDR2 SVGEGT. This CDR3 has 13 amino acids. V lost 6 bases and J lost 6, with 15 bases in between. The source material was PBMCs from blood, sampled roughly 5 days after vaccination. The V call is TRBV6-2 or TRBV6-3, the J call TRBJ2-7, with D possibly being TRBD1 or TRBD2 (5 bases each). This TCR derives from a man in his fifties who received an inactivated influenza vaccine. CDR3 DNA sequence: TGTGCCAGCAGAGGGACCTGGGGCGGCGAGCAGTACTTC. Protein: CASRGTWGGEQYF.